This T cell receptor (beta chain) was recorded in a study of blood T cell repertoires in COVID-19. On the study more broadly: Spain, Italy and the United States supplied samples that represented acute and convalescent COVID-19.

Methods used by the authors: Estimates of nucleated cell counts were drawn from the amplification of reference gene primers. TCRdb keeps only in-frame clones here, not all; method: immunoSEQ multiplex PCR. V and J calls plus clone size are reproduced from that table; the DNA served to infer D and trimming. The profile shows approximately 310,000 clones, around 86% of them singletons. The CDR3 is made up of 14 amino acids. With V trimmed by 2 bases and J by 2 bases, 1 base remained unmatched. CDR1 is SGHRS and CDR2 is YFSETQ in the germline V gene. About this clone itself: Other DNA sequences within the sample encode an identical CDR3.

The clonotype originates from a man aged 45-60 years with active or convalescent COVID-19. This rearrangement joins TRBV5-1 to TRBJ2-7; 10 bases are shared with TRBD2. Sequencing was performed on peripheral blood. The DNA of the CDR3 is TGCGCCAGCAGCTTAGCGGGAGGGACCTACGAGCAGTACTTC. Its protein is CASSLAGGTYEQYF.